This T cell receptor beta chain was found in a study of blood T cell repertoires in COVID-19. CDR1 is SGHRS, CDR2 YFSETQ, per germline. V gave up 3 bases and J gave up 0 bases; unmatched junction bases: 6. This CDR3 region has 15 residues. The data were produced by immunoSEQ multiplex PCR, yet TCRdb's version contains in-frame clones alone and is incomplete. The sample yields around 120,000 clones, around 80% seen once. The receptor was derived from a man between 65 and 85 years old with acute or convalescent COVID-19. What was sequenced was peripheral blood. This chain joins TRBV5-1 and TRBJ2-7, with 7 bases lining up with TRBD1. The CDR3, as DNA: TGCGCCAGCAGCTCTAAACAGGGGTCCTCCTACGAGCAGTACTTC. Translated, it gives CASSSKQGSSYEQYF.